These 32 T cell receptor beta chains were sequenced from one sample in a study of blood T cell repertoires in COVID-19. Here immunoSEQ multiplex PCR was the method, and the copy in TCRdb shows in-frame clones only, minus some. This sample has around 250,000 clones, with roughly 80% found just once. Sequenced material: peripheral blood. The source of these receptors is a woman between 18 and 29 years old with acute or convalescent COVID-19.

Here the CDR3 reads CAWSVLSDEQYF. The DNA for the CDR3 is TGTGCCTGGAGTGTACTATCGGACGAGCAGTACTTC. This chain connects TRBV30 to TRBJ2-7, with no clear D. The V end was cut by 0 bases, the J end by 5 bases, with 8 bases between. This CDR3 has 12 amino acids. Germline V CDR1 and CDR2: GTSNPN, SVGIG (reference sequence).

The chain is built from TRBV18 and TRBJ1-5, with a possible D match to TRBD1 (5 bases). The V gene's germline CDR1 is KGHSH and CDR2 LQKENI. The germline V and J ends were trimmed by 5 bases and 6 bases, with 11 bases remaining between them. This CDR3 spans 13 amino acids. The CDR3 region has the DNA TGTGCCAGCTCAGGGGGGGTCGGTCAGCCCCAGCATTTT. Protein sequence: CASSGGVGQPQHF.

For the CDR3, the DNA is TGTGCCAGCAGCGTAGATGTCTACTCTGGAAACACCATATATTTT. Translation gives CASSVDVYSGNTIYF. This chain uses TRBV9 with TRBJ1-3; no clear D. The germline gives CDR1 SGDLS, CDR2 YYNGEE. Between the trimmed V and J ends, which lost 0 bases and 0 bases, there was a span of 7 bases. The CDR3 consists of 15 residues.

V gene TRBV4-2 combines with J gene TRBJ2-1; D is perhaps TRBD2 (6 bases). Trimming shortened V by 0 bases and J by 7 bases, and 16 bases separated the two germline ends. The CDR3 contains 16 residues. Germline assignment: CDR1 LGHNA and CDR2 YNFKEQ. This CDR3 is CASSQEILAGPNEQFF. The CDR3 coding sequence is TGTGCCAGCAGCCAAGAAATACTAGCAGGGCCGAATGAGCAGTTCTTC.

The chain employs TRBV27 and TRBJ1-2; TRBD1 might be the D (6 bases). V was trimmed by 3 bases and J by 2 bases, leaving 10 bases between them. Germline lookup yields CDR1 MNHEY and CDR2 SMNVEV (reference sequence). The length of the CDR3 is 14 residues. CDR3 region: CASSFGGGNYGYTF. The CDR3 nucleotides read TGTGCCAGCAGTTTCGGGGGGGGCAACTATGGCTACACCTTC.

In this sample, this clone turned up a few times. J is TRBJ2-3 and V is TRBV5-1, with D perhaps matching TRBD1 (6 bases). The germline V and J ends were trimmed by 5 bases and 6 bases, with 16 bases remaining between them. The germline gives CDR1 SGHRS, CDR2 YFSETQ. The CDR3 has 14 residues. Here the CDR3 DNA reads TGCGCCAGCAGGCAAGGGGGTGAGGGGGATACGCAGTATTTT. Protein product: CASRQGGEGDTQYF.

The genes are TRBV28 and TRBJ2-5; D unclear. The germline V gene encodes CDR1 MDHEN and CDR2 SYDVKM. The CDR3 runs 13 residues. Trimming removed 5 bases at V and 5 bases at J, with 12 bases between. The CDR3 is CASSPGLGETQYF. CDR3 coding DNA: TGTGCCAGCAGTCCTGGGCTCGGTGAGACCCAGTACTTC.

J is TRBJ2-7 and V is TRBV7-9, with 7 bases matching TRBD1. Germline loops: CDR1 SEHNR, CDR2 FQNEAQ (reference sequence). The CDR3 is 14 amino acids. Trimming cost V 5 bases and J 2 bases; bases outside gene matches: 6. CDR3 DNA: TGTGCCAGCAGCCCGCCAGGACAGGCCTACGAGCAGTACTTC. As protein: CASSPPGQAYEQYF. Full variable domain (missing parts from reference TRBV7-9 and TRBJ2-7): DTGVSQNPRHKITKRGQNVTFRCDPISEHNRLYWYRQTLGQGPEFLTYFQNEAQLEKSRLLSDRFSAERPKGSFSTLEIQRTEQGDSAMYLCASSPPGQAYEQYFGPGTRLTVT.

The V and J genes are TRBV7-2 and TRBJ2-3, with D maybe TRBD2 (6 bases). Germline values: CDR1 SGHTA, CDR2 FQGNSA. This CDR3 contains 14 residues. V was cut by 5 bases and J by 4 bases, with 13 bases left in between. The CDR3 nucleotides are TGTGCCAGCAGCATCGGGAGTCCGGCAGATACGCAGTATTTT. This translates into CASSIGSPADTQYF.

There are many counts of this clone. This chain links TRBV2 with TRBJ1-2, with TRBD1 as a possible D gene (6 bases). Germline V gene lookup returns CDR1 SNHLY and CDR2 FYNNEI. The ends were cut back, 6 bases at V and 2 bases at J, with 16 bases in the middle. This CDR3 region has 15 residues. The CDR3 coding sequence is TGTGCCAGCAGGACGGACAGAGCCGACAACTATGGCTACACCTTC. Its translation is CASRTDRADNYGYTF.

The V call is TRBV11-2, the J call TRBJ1-1; D unclear. The CDR3 consists of 15 residues. The V end was cut by 6 bases, the J end by 3 bases, with 17 bases between. Germline V gives CDR1 SGHAT, CDR2 FQNNGV. The CDR3 spells CASRPLKGGDTEAFF. CDR3 nucleotides: TGTGCCAGCAGGCCGCTAAAGGGCGGGGACACTGAAGCTTTCTTT.

V and J are TRBV4-3 and TRBJ2-2; weak D call: TRBD1 (5 bases). The CDR3 covers 14 residues. The germline gives CDR1 LGHNA, CDR2 YSLEER. V dropped 7 bases and J dropped 3 bases, with 12 bases sitting between them. The chain's CDR3 is CASKSLQDTGELFF. The DNA for the CDR3 is TGCGCCAGCAAGTCCCTACAGGACACCGGGGAGCTGTTTTTT.

V usage is TRBV11-2 and J usage is TRBJ2-2, with 12 bases that match TRBD2. The CDR3 loop spans 15 amino acids. Germline CDR1 and CDR2: SGHAT and FQNNGV. J lost 12 bases, V lost 5 bases, and 10 bases had no gene match. This CDR3 reads CASSDGLAGTVQLFF. DNA of the CDR3: TGTGCCAGCAGCGACGGACTAGCGGGGACTGTACAGCTGTTTTTT.

This chain links TRBV4-2 with TRBJ2-5; 12 bases are a match to TRBD2. The ends lost 4 bases at V and 1 base at J; junction bases unmatched: 1. The CDR3 loop spans 15 amino acids. Germline V gene data show CDR1 as LGHNA and CDR2 as YNFKEQ. CDR3 region: CASSLTSGSQETQYF. The CDR3 region has the DNA TGTGCCAGCAGCCTGACTAGCGGGAGCCAAGAGACCCAGTACTTC.

The J gene is TRBJ2-1, the V gene TRBV4-3, with TRBD2 identical over 13 bases. V dropped 2 bases and J dropped 6; count of bases not matched to a gene: 4. Germline V gene lookup returns CDR1 LGHNA and CDR2 YSLEER. CDR3 length equals 16 residues. CDR3 sequence: CASSQPTSGRPNEQFF. In DNA form, the CDR3 reads TGCGCCAGCAGCCAACCGACTAGCGGGAGGCCCAATGAGCAGTTCTTC.

This chain connects TRBV20-1 to TRBJ1-2, with D perhaps TRBD1 (6 bases). Germline V gene sequence: CDR1 DFQATT, CDR2 SNEGSKA (reference sequence). Trimming removed 3 bases at V and 8 bases at J, with 10 bases between. The CDR3 totals 11 residues. The CDR3 nucleotides read TGCAGTGCTAGCCCAGGGGAAGGCTACACCTTC. It is translated as CSASPGEGYTF.

This clone was detected only a few times. Within the sample, other DNA sequences also encode this same CDR3. V usage is TRBV29-1 and J usage is TRBJ1-1; D is possibly TRBD1 (6 bases). V lost 3 bases, J lost 1 base, and 6 bases lay in between. The CDR3 sequence is 12 residues long. Germline V lookup: CDR1 SQVTM, CDR2 ANQGSEA. CDR3 amino acids: CSVDRGNTEAFF. In DNA, the CDR3 is TGCAGCGTTGACAGGGGGAACACTGAAGCTTTCTTT.

V is TRBV10-3 and J is TRBJ1-1; D is ambiguous. Deletions cut 6 bases from V and 5 bases from J, with 7 bases between. The germline gives CDR1 ENHRY, CDR2 SYGVKD. The CDR3 consists of 11 residues. In DNA, the CDR3 is TGTGCCATCAGGGGAGGTACTGAAGCTTTCTTT. Translation gives CAIRGGTEAFF.

V and J are TRBV30 and TRBJ1-5; D is possibly TRBD1 (5 bases). The CDR3 totals 13 residues. CDR1 is GTSNPN, CDR2 SVGIG, per germline (reference sequence). Trimming took off 5 bases at V and 5 bases at J, with 13 bases between the two ends. CDR3 DNA: TGTGCCTGGGGGCCGGGACTTCATCAGCCCCAGCATTTT. Its translation: CAWGPGLHQPQHF. The variable domain in full, completed from reference TRBV30 and TRBJ1-5, reads SQTIHQWPATLVQPVGSPLSLECTVEGTSNPNLYWYRQAAGRGLQLLFYSVGIGQISSEVPQNLSASRPQDRQFILSSKKLLLSDSGFYLCAWGPGLHQPQHFGDGTRLSIL.

This chain joins TRBV6-2 or TRBV6-3 and TRBJ2-1; D perhaps matches TRBD1 (5 bases). V was shortened by 5 bases and J by 9 bases, with 11 bases between the two germline ends. Germline-derived CDR1 and CDR2 are MNHEY and SVGEGT. There are 12 residues in the CDR3. The CDR3 here is CASSVQGSEQFF. For the CDR3, the DNA is TGTGCCAGCAGTGTCCAGGGTAGTGAGCAGTTCTTC.

This clone qualifies as medium-sized. The gene calls are TRBV19 and TRBJ1-5; D perhaps matches TRBD1 (5 bases). The ends were cut back, 3 bases at V and 6 bases at J, with 12 bases in the middle. From germline, CDR1 is LNHDA and CDR2 SQIVND (reference sequence). The CDR3 totals 14 residues. Here the CDR3 reads CASSMPGEGQPQHF. CDR3 sequence (DNA): TGTGCCAGTAGTATGCCGGGGGAGGGTCAGCCCCAGCATTTT.

In this sample, this clone turned up a few times. The chain joins TRBV6-5 to TRBJ2-7; TRBD1 aligns across 10 bases. CDR1 and CDR2 (germline): MNHEY, SVGAGI. The trim removed 10 bases at V and 3 bases at J, leaving 9 bases unmatched. The CDR3 spans 14 residues. CDR3 region: CATKRTGGNYEQYF. Here the CDR3 DNA reads TGTGCCACTAAGAGGACAGGGGGAAACTACGAGCAGTACTTC.

The chain joins TRBV29-1 to TRBJ1-1, with D possibly TRBD1 on 6 matching bases. Trimming took 1 base from V and 1 from J, leaving 10 bases between them. The CDR3 spans 14 residues. The germline V gene encodes CDR1 SQVTM and CDR2 ANQGSEA. CDR3 DNA: TGCAGCGTTGAAGTACAGGGAAAGAACACTGAAGCTTTCTTT. Translation gives CSVEVQGKNTEAFF. The full variable domain, completed using reference TRBV29-1 and TRBJ1-1, is SAVISQKPSRDICQRGTSLTIQCQVDSQVTMMFWYRQQPGQSLTLIATANQGSEATYESGFVIDKFPISRPNLTFSTLTVSNMSPEDSSIYLCSVEVQGKNTEAFFGQGTRLTVV.

The CDR3 bases are TGTGCCAGCAGCTCCGAATTCTTGACAGGCTACAATGAGCAGTTCTTC. Translation: CASSSEFLTGYNEQFF. The V gene is TRBV7-9, the J gene TRBJ2-1; perhaps TRBD1 as D (6 bases). The germline V and J ends were trimmed by 4 bases and 3 bases, with 16 bases remaining between them. This CDR3 spans 16 amino acids. Germline V gene data show CDR1 as SEHNR and CDR2 as FQNEAQ (reference sequence).

The J gene is TRBJ2-7, the V gene TRBV10-1; TRBD2 matches 10 bases. V was clipped by 11 bases and J by 3 bases; unmatched bases: 22. The CDR3 is made up of 18 amino acids. Germline CDR1 reads WNHNN; CDR2 reads SYGVQD (reference sequence). CDR3 DNA: TGCGCCCCCGCGCCAGCGAGCCAATGCTCTAGCGGGAGCTACGAGCAGTACTTC. This encodes CAPAPASQCSSGSYEQYF.

The V and J genes are TRBV5-1 and TRBJ2-7; no firm D call. The length of the CDR3 is 16 residues. Trimming pared 0 bases from V and 6 bases from J, leaving 19 bases between. Looked up from germline, CDR1 is SGHRS and CDR2 is YFSETQ. Here the CDR3 DNA reads TGCGCCAGCAGCTTGGCCTCATCGGTTTTGGTCTCCGAGCAGTACTTC. Encoded protein: CASSLASSVLVSEQYF.

This sequence joins TRBV7-2 and TRBJ1-1; D not certain. This CDR3 contains 14 residues. The germline V gene has CDR1 SGHTA and CDR2 FQGNSA. Deletions cut 3 bases from V and 0 bases from J, with 8 bases between. In DNA form, the CDR3 reads TGTGCCAGCAGCTTTGGAGGAATGAACACTGAAGCTTTCTTT. Translating it yields CASSFGGMNTEAFF.

Only one count was recorded for this clone. The chain combines TRBV30 with TRBJ2-3; 7 nucleotides line up with TRBD2. The CDR3 runs 14 residues. CDR1 GTSNPN and CDR2 SVGIG come from the germline V gene (reference sequence). After removal of 1 base from V and 4 bases from J, the junction contained 5 bases not matched to a gene. The CDR3 nucleotides are TGTGCCTGGAGTGGGGAGGGAGTAGCAGATACGCAGTATTTT. Its translation: CAWSGEGVADTQYF. The full variable domain, rest sourced from reference TRBV30 and TRBJ2-3, is SQTIHQWPATLVQPVGSPLSLECTVEGTSNPNLYWYRQAAGRGLQLLFYSVGIGQISSEVPQNLSASRPQDRQFILSSKKLLLSDSGFYLCAWSGEGVADTQYFGPGTRLTVL.

This clone occurred once. The gene calls are TRBV19 and TRBJ2-1; 11 positions agree with TRBD1. Trimming took 7 bases from V and 9 from J; bases not matched to a gene: 11. The CDR3 extends over 15 amino acids. From germline, CDR1 is LNHDA and CDR2 SQIVND (reference sequence). CDR3 in DNA: TGTGCCAGTATGAGGATGGACAGGGGGCTAGGTGAGCAGTTCTTC. Protein: CASMRMDRGLGEQFF.

A few counts support this clone. This chain links TRBV5-6 with TRBJ2-7; 8 bases match TRBD1. Trimming cost V 0 bases and J 9 bases; bases outside gene matches: 8. Germline assignment: CDR1 SGHDT and CDR2 YYEEEE. CDR3 length: 14 amino acids. CDR3 nucleotides: TGTGCCAGCAGCTTGGCCGCGGACAGGGCCGGGCAGTACTTC. Translating it yields CASSLAADRAGQYF.

The chain has TRBV6-5 and TRBJ1-6; D ambiguous. This CDR3 region has 16 residues. Trimming shortened V by 0 bases and J by 4 bases, and 10 bases separated the two germline ends. Germline V gene data show CDR1 as MNHEY and CDR2 as SVGAGI. In DNA form, the CDR3 reads TGTGCCAGCAGTTACTCGACTAGGGATTATAATTCACCCCTCCACTTT. This gives the protein CASSYSTRDYNSPLHF.

The chain links TRBV4-1 to TRBJ2-7; a weak D match, TRBD2 (6 bases). In germline, CDR1 is MGHRA, CDR2 YSYEKL. The CDR3 has 14 residues. Trimming stripped 5 bases from V and 4 bases from J, with 15 bases between. The CDR3 region is CASSGREPEYEQYF. In nucleotides, the CDR3 is TGCGCCAGCAGCGGCCGGGAGCCAGAGTACGAGCAGTACTTC.